Given below is one T cell receptor (beta chain) in context. The antigen this receptor binds is unknown. Base qualities are not provided; no much larger clone lies one nucleotide away. The CDR3 sequence holds 14 residues, the cysteine and phenylalanine included. The retained sequence is limited to the CDR3, 42 bases, with the frame set at the first base. CDR1 and CDR2 were assigned from the germline V gene as MNHNS and SASEGT. V gives up 7 bases and J gives up 2 bases, and the segment between their germline ends measures 14 bases. The data were taken from a study of identical twins listed by TCRdb under 2016. A note on the overall study: To test whether fetal clonotypes persist, this study deep-sequenced TCR alpha and beta repertoires from monozygotic twins, from unrelated adults of various ages, and from cord blood. Replicate twin experiments were performed at different times using different library preparation protocols to rule out contamination.

Only healthy Caucasian donors were included. The researchers also sequenced three unrelated adults who were not twins: a male aged 18 to 29, a male aged 50 to 59, and a female aged 50 to 59. Miltenyi CD45RO+ enrichment and human naive T-cell isolation kits were used to isolate memory (CD45RO+) and naive T cells from PBMC. To prepare the library, 5' RACE was applied. Sequenced on an Illumina HiSeq 2000. Template switching added a universal primer binding site, and the final cDNA carried a unique molecular identifier that allowed TCR cDNA molecules to be counted accurately. Specific primers in the conserved constant-segment region were used to synthesize first-strand cDNA for the TCR alpha and beta chains. Each cDNA library was double barcoded, with a SMART-Mk sample barcode plus Illumina barcodes, to control for contamination. Two successive PCR steps introduced TruSeq adapter sequences along with Illumina sample barcodes. Sequencing of the TCR alpha and beta cDNA libraries was done on the Illumina HiSeq platform using custom primers. As for the original processing: MiGEC was used to process raw reads and extract unique molecular identifiers, and MiXCR was used to find CDR3 positions. For each individual, recombination models were inferred using an EM algorithm with the repgenHMM and IGoR tools. Shared clonotype analysis was performed with the tcR package in R, normalizing sharing by the product of cloneset sizes. Out-of-frame nonproductive sequences were analyzed to study raw recombination free of thymic and clonal selection effects. Using fastp trimming at Q25 and MiXCR clonotype assembly, TCRdb reanalyzed the public sequencing data and kept in-frame beta chains. Each record represents a unique CDR3 protein, reported with the most common genes and DNA among its rows. What appears here as the V and J calls and clone size reflects TCRdb's work, not the paper's. The table for this sample lists 640,000 or so distinct CDR3 sequences; over 5% of them were counted only once. The ten top clones hold about 2% of the sample.

Overall results and qualifications from the work: Compared with coincidental sharing between unrelated individuals, out-of-frame TCR alpha sequences shared between twins had an excess of sequences with low generation probability. Abundant cord blood beta clonotypes carried fewer insertions; young adult naive repertoires showed a weaker similar trend, while memory repertoires showed none. Invariant T cells such as MAIT and iNKT could partly confound zero-insertion analyses, though diverse VJ usage argued against this for most clonotypes. Conclusions relied on cross-sectional statistical analysis, since the same donors could not be followed over many years. In beta out-of-frame sequences, excess twin sharing was weaker, because having fewer shared sequences lowered the signal-to-noise ratio. Out-of-frame TCR alpha sharing in monozygotic twins was systematically underestimated by recombination models, whereas sharing between unrelated individuals was in agreement with the recombination models.

The clonotype comes from a young man in good health. This chain joins TRBV6-1 to TRBJ2-5; TRBD2 could be the D gene, as 5 bases match. The sequenced sample consisted of naive T cells sorted from blood. The sample's cell subset or site, from its label and the paper: cells isolated with a human naive T-cell isolation kit. The bases are TGTGCCAGCACCCATTACAGCGGACAAGAGACCCAGTACTTC. Its amino acids are CASTHYSGQETQYF.